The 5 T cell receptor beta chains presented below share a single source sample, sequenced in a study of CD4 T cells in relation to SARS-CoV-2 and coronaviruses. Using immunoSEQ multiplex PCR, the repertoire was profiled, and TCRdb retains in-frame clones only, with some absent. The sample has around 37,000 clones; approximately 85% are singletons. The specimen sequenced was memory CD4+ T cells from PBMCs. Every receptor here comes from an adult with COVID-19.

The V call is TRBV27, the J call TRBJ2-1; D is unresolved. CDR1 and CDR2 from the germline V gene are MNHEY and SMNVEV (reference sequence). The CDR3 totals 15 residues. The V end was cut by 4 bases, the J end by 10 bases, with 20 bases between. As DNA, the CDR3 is TGTGCCAGCAGTTCCTCCGGGCCCACCCCCGGCGAGCAGTTCTTC. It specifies CASSSSGPTPGEQFF.

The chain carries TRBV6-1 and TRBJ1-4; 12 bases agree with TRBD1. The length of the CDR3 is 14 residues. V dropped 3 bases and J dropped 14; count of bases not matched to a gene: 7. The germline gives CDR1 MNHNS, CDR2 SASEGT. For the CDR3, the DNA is TGTGCCAGCAGTGACAGGGACAGGGGGCTGTGGCTGTTTTTT. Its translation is CASSDRDRGLWLFF.

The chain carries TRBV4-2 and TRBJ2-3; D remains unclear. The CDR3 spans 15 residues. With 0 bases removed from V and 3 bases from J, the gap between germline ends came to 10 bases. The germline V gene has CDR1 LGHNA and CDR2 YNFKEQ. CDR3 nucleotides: TGTGCCAGCAGCCAAGATCCCCCTTCGACAGATACGCAGTATTTT. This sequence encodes CASSQDPPSTDTQYF.

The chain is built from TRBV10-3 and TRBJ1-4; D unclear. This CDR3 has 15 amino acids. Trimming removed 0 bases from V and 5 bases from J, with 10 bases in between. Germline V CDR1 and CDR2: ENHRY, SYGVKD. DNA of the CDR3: TGTGCCATCAGTGAGTCGAGGCTGAGCAATGAAAAACTGTTTTTT. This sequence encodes CAISESRLSNEKLFF.

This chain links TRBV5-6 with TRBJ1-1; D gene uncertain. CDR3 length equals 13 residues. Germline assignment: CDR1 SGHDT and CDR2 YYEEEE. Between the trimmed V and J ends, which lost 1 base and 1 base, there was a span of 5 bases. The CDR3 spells CASSLMRNTEAFF. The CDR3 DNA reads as TGTGCCAGCAGCTTGATGCGGAACACTGAAGCTTTCTTT.